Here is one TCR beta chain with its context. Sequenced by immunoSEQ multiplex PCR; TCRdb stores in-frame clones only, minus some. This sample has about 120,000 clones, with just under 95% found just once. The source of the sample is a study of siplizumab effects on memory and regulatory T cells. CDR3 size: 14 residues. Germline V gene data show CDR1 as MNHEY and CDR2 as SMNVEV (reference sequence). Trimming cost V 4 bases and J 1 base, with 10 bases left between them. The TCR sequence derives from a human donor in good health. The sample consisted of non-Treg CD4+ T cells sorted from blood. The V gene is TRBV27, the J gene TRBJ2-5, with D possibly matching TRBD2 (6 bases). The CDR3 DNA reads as TGTGCCAGCAGTTATAGCGGTCCCCAAGAGACCCAGTACTTC. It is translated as CASSYSGPQETQYF.